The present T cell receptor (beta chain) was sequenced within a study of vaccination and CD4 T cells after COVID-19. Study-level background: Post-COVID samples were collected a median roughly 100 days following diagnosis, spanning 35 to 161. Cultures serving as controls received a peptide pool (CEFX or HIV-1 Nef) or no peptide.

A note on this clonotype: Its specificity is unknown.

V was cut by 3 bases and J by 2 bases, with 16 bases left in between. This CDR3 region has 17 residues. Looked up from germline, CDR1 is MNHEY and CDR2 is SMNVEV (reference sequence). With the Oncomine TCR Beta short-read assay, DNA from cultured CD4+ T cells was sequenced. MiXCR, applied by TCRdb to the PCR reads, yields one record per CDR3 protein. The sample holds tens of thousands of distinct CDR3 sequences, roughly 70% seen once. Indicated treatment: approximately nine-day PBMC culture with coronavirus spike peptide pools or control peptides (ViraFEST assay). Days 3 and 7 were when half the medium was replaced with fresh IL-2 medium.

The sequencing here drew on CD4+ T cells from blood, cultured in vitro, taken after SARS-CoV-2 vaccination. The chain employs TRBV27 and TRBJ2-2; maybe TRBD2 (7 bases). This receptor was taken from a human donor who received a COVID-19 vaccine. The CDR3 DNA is TGTGCCAGCAGTTTCCTCTTCCGGGGGGCCAACACCGGGGAGCTGTTTTTT. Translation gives CASSFLFRGANTGELFF.